This section outlines one T cell receptor beta chain sequence together with its context. Antigen: not known. V gave up 1 base and J gave up 5 bases, with 13 bases separating them. The V gene's germline CDR1 is SGHDT and CDR2 YYEEEE. The CDR3 length is 16 residues. This sample is part of a study of T cell responses to AZD1222 COVID-19 vaccine. As for the study in general: Investigators merged groups given second doses at roughly 4 or roughly 12 weeks.

Profiling relied on immunoSEQ multiplex PCR, and the TCRdb table lists in-frame clones only, not all of them. The table lists about 110,000 clones, about 87% of them singletons. Notes on the study in general: Spike-specific TCR breadth and depth went up after people got two AZD1222 doses.

The TCR sequence derives from an adult in good health. V gene TRBV5-6 combines with J gene TRBJ1-6; TRBD1 might be the D (5 bases). The specimen comprised peripheral blood, sampled on day 0 of AZD1222 vaccination. This chain's CDR3 is CASSLRAGKNNSPLHF. The DNA of the CDR3 is TGTGCCAGCAGCTTGAGGGCAGGGAAGAATAATTCACCCCTCCACTTT.